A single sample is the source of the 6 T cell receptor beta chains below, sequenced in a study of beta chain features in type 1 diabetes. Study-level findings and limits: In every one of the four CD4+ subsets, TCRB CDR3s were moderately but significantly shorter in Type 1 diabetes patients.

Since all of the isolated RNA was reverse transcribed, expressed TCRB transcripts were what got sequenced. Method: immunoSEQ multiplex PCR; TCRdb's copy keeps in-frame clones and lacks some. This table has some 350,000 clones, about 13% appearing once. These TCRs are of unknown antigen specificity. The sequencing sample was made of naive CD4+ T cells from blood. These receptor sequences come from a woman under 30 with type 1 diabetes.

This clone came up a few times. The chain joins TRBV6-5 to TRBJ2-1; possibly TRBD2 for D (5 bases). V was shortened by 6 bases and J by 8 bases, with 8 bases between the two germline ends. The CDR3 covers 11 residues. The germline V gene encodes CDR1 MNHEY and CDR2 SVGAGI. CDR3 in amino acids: CASRGRDEQFF. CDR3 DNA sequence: TGTGCCAGCAGGGGGAGAGATGAGCAGTTCTTC.

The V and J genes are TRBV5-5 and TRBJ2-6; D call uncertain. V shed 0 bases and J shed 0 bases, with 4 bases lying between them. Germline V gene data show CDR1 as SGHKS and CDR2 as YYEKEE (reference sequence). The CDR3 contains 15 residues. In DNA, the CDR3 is TGTGCCAGCAGCTTGGCTTACTCTGGGGCCAACGTCCTGACTTTC. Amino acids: CASSLAYSGANVLTF.

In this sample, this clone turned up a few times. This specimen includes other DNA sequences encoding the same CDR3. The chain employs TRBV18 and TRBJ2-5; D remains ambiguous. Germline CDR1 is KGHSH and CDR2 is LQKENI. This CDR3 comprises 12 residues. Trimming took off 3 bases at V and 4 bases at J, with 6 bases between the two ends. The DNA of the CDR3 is TGTGCCAGCTCACCGCCGGGAGAGACCCAGTACTTC. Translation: CASSPPGETQYF.

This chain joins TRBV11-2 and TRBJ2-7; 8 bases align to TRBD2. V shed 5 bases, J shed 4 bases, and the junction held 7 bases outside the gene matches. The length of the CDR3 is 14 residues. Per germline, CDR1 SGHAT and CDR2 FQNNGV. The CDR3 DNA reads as TGTGCCAGCAGCCTCAGCGGGAGCGGGTACGAGCAGTACTTC. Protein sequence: CASSLSGSGYEQYF.

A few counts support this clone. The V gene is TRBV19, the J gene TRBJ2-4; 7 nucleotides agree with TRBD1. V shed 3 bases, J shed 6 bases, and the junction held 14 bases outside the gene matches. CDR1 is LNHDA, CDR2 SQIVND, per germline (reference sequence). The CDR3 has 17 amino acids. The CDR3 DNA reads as TGTGCCAGTAGTATGATACAGGGGCGTCGTTTGGGAAACATTCAGTACTTC. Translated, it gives CASSMIQGRRLGNIQYF. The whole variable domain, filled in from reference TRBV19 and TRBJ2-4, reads DGGITQSPKYLFRKEGQNVTLSCEQNLNHDAMYWYRQDPGQGLRLIYYSQIVNDFQKGDIAEGYSVSREKKESFPLTVTSAQKNPTAFYLCASSMIQGRRLGNIQYFGAGTRLSVL.

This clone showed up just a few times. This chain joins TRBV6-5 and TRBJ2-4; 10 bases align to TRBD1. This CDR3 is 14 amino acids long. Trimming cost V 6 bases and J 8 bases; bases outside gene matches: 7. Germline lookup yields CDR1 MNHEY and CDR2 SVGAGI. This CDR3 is CASRKTGGPDIQYF. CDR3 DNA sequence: TGTGCCAGCAGGAAGACAGGGGGCCCAGACATTCAGTACTTC.